Following are 27 T cell receptor beta chains from one sample sequenced in a study of CD8+CD57+ T cells in acquired aplastic anemia. Genomic DNA acted as the template from which TCR beta VDJ combination and CDR3 sequence profiling were carried out. TCRdb re-called the reads with MiXCR, one entry per CDR3 protein. The sample contains approximately 81,000 distinct CDR3 sequences, 40% to 50% of which appear only once. Sequencing input: sorted CD4+, CD8+, or CD8+CD57+ T cells (not recorded which) from PBMCs. Every receptor here comes from a human donor in good health, serving as a control.

The chain joins TRBV7-8 to TRBJ2-3; D unclear. Trimming stripped 7 bases from V and 0 bases from J, with 14 bases between. The CDR3 extends over 15 amino acids. Germline V gene data show CDR1 as SGHVS and CDR2 as FQNEAQ. The CDR3 loop reads CASTPFAGSTDTQYF. CDR3 sequence (DNA): TGTGCCAGCACCCCCTTTGCAGGTAGCACAGATACGCAGTATTTT.

This clonotype was recorded many times. The CDR3 here is CASSWGQGDFEAFF. The CDR3 coding sequence is TGTGCCAGCAGCTGGGGACAGGGGGATTTTGAAGCTTTCTTT. The V and J genes are TRBV7-9 and TRBJ1-1; 11 bases fit TRBD1. Germline-derived CDR1 and CDR2 are SEHNR and FQNEAQ (reference sequence). The V and J ends lost 4 bases and 7 bases, in that order; junction bases with no gene match: 5. The CDR3 runs to 14 residues.

Many counts were recorded for this clonotype. The chain links TRBV12-3 or TRBV12-4 to TRBJ1-1; D uncertain. Trimming stripped 6 bases from V and 2 bases from J, with 4 bases between. The CDR3 is 11 amino acids. The CDR3 sequence: CASRTNTEAFF. CDR3 DNA sequence: TGTGCCAGCAGGACCAACACTGAAGCTTTCTTT.

As for this clonotype: An end of the junction differs from the germline gene, which may be a read error. The chain links TRBV24-1 to TRBJ2-1; TRBD1 is a possible D gene (6 bases). CDR3 size: 14 residues. Per germline, CDR1 KGHDR and CDR2 SFDVKD. CDR3 nucleotides: TGTGCCATCAGTGATTTCTTGACAGGAGCTGAGCAGTTCTTC. Its translation: CAISDFLTGAEQFF.

The table lists this clonotype with a few counts. The V gene is TRBV24-1, the J gene TRBJ2-4, with 9 nucleotides matching TRBD1. In germline, CDR1 is KGHDR, CDR2 SFDVKD. The CDR3 has 14 residues. Losses at the gene ends were 5 bases for V and 7 bases for J; bases not matched to a gene: 5. The CDR3 reads CATSGIGTGNIQYF. CDR3 nucleotide sequence: TGTGCCACCAGTGGTATCGGGACAGGGAACATTCAGTACTTC.

The sample holds a few counts of this clonotype. The rearrangement uses TRBV19 and TRBJ1-1, with D possibly matching TRBD1 (5 bases). CDR3 length: 14 amino acids. The V and J ends lost 5 bases and 1 base respectively, with 11 bases between them. From germline, CDR1 is LNHDA and CDR2 SQIVND (reference sequence). This CDR3 is CASSWGRKNTEAFF. The CDR3, as DNA: TGTGCCAGTAGTTGGGGACGCAAGAACACTGAAGCTTTCTTT.

V and J are TRBV19 and TRBJ1-5; a possible D gene is TRBD1 (6 bases). Trimming removed 7 bases at V and 3 bases at J, with 16 bases between. The CDR3 has 15 residues. The germline gives CDR1 LNHDA, CDR2 SQIVND (reference sequence). CDR3 nucleotide sequence: TGTGCCAGTAATTCCAGGGGCTCGGTCAATCAGCCCCAGCATTTT. It specifies CASNSRGSVNQPQHF.

This clonotype was observed once. This chain joins TRBV29-1 and TRBJ2-1, with 7 bases fitting TRBD1. This CDR3 spans 14 amino acids. Germline CDR1 and CDR2: SQVTM and ANQGSEA. Trimming cost V 5 bases and J 6 bases; bases outside gene matches: 10. CDR3: CSVRKGALSNEQFF. The CDR3 DNA is TGCAGCGTTCGGAAGGGGGCGTTGAGCAATGAGCAGTTCTTC.

The V call is TRBV19, the J call TRBJ1-6, with TRBD1 as a possible D gene (6 bases). The CDR3 spans 14 residues. The V gene lost 9 bases and the J gene lost 9 bases, with 18 bases spanning the gap. The germline gives CDR1 LNHDA, CDR2 SQIVND (reference sequence). The CDR3, as DNA: TGTGCCAGCAACCACCAGGGGACTAGTTCACCCCTCCACTTT. As protein: CASNHQGTSSPLHF. The full variable domain, completed using reference TRBV19 and TRBJ1-6, is DGGITQSPKYLFRKEGQNVTLSCEQNLNHDAMYWYRQDPGQGLRLIYYSQIVNDFQKGDIAEGYSVSREKKESFPLTVTSAQKNPTAFYLCASNHQGTSSPLHFGNGTRLTVT.

The chain joins TRBV29-1 to TRBJ2-5, with 8 nucleotides matching TRBD1. The CDR3 totals 14 residues. Trimming took 3 bases from V and 5 from J; bases not matched to a gene: 8. Germline lookup yields CDR1 SQVTM and CDR2 ANQGSEA. The CDR3 DNA reads TGCAGCGTTGAGACGGACAGGGTGGATGAGACCCAGTACTTC. As protein: CSVETDRVDETQYF.

The sample holds a few counts of this clonotype. The CDR3 DNA reads TGTGCCAGTAGTATGGGGGCCCGGCCCCCCACTGAAGCTTTCTTT. Protein sequence: CASSMGARPPTEAFF. V and J are TRBV19 and TRBJ1-1, with D perhaps TRBD1 (6 bases). V shed 3 bases and J shed 4 bases, with 15 bases lying between them. The germline CDR1 and CDR2 sequences are LNHDA and SQIVND (reference sequence). This CDR3 has 15 amino acids.

V and J are TRBV20-1 and TRBJ1-5, with a tentative D call TRBD1 (6 bases). V was shortened by 6 bases and J by 0 bases, with 27 bases between the two germline ends. The germline CDR1 and CDR2 sequences are DFQATT and SNEGSKA (reference sequence). The CDR3 extends over 19 amino acids. The CDR3 here is CSASKQGWRLGDSNQPQHF. The CDR3, as DNA: TGCAGTGCAAGTAAACAGGGATGGCGCCTGGGCGATAGCAATCAGCCCCAGCATTTT.

The CDR3 protein is CAQAPRLADTQYF. CDR3 bases: TGTGCCCAGGCCCCGCGGTTAGCAGATACGCAGTATTTT. The chain couples TRBV25-1 to TRBJ2-3; D gene ambiguous. Trimming shortened V by 11 bases and J by 4 bases, and 16 bases separated the two germline ends. Germline values: CDR1 MGHDK, CDR2 SYGVNS. The CDR3 contains 13 residues.

In its sample, this clonotype was seen many times. The chain has TRBV9 and TRBJ2-3; TRBD1 matches 7 bases. The germline V gene has CDR1 SGDLS and CDR2 YYNGEE. V lost 6 bases to trimming and J lost 5 bases; unmatched junction nucleotides: 6. This CDR3 has 13 residues. The CDR3 here is CASTGQGEDTQYF. The CDR3 bases are TGTGCCAGCACCGGGCAGGGGGAAGATACGCAGTATTTT.

Worth noting for this clonotype: This may come from a read error, since a much larger clone is one base off. The J gene is TRBJ1-6, the V gene TRBV7-9; 7 bases match TRBD1. Germline CDR1 and CDR2: SEHNR and FQNEAQ (reference sequence). The length of the CDR3 is 14 residues. The CDR3 DNA sequence: TGTGCCAGCGGCTTGGACAGGAAGAATTCACCCCTCCACTTT. Translating it yields CASGLDRKNSPLHF. Combining the CDR3 with reference TRBV7-9 and TRBJ1-6 gives the whole variable domain DTGVSQNPRHKITKRGQNVTFRCDPISEHNRLYWYRQTLGQGPEFLTYFQNEAQLEKSRLLSDRFSAERPKGSFSTLEIQRTEQGDSAMYLCASGLDRKNSPLHFGNGTRLTVT.

This clonotype was recorded many times. This sequence joins TRBV20-1 and TRBJ1-1; D is uncertain. CDR3 length: 14 amino acids. The V end lost 0 bases, the J end lost 3 bases, and 11 bases lay between the germline ends. CDR1 is DFQATT and CDR2 is SNEGSKA in the germline V gene (reference sequence). CDR3 sequence: CSARDRQVYTEAFF. CDR3 in DNA: TGCAGTGCTAGAGATCGGCAGGTTTACACTGAAGCTTTCTTT.

The chain carries TRBV29-1 and TRBJ2-1; D is perhaps TRBD1 or TRBD2 (5 bases each). CDR1 is SQVTM and CDR2 is ANQGSEA in the germline V gene. Trimming cost V 3 bases and J 2 bases, with 11 bases left between them. There are 14 residues in the CDR3. CDR3: CSVDGARAYNEQFF. The CDR3 bases are TGCAGCGTTGACGGGGCCAGGGCCTACAATGAGCAGTTCTTC.

This clonotype was picked up many times. The rearrangement joins TRBV6-5 to TRBJ1-2, with 9 nucleotides matching TRBD1. This CDR3 is built from 16 residues. Germline values: CDR1 MNHEY, CDR2 SVGAGI. Losses at the gene ends were 0 bases for V and 6 bases for J; bases not matched to a gene: 8. The CDR3 is CASSYSGTGPNDGYTF. DNA for the CDR3: TGTGCCAGCAGTTACTCCGGGACAGGGCCCAACGATGGCTACACCTTC.

Worth noting for this clonotype: It may be a read error: a sequence one base away is much more abundant. The V and J genes are TRBV25-1 and TRBJ2-3; D ambiguous. The CDR3 covers 14 residues. Germline V gene data show CDR1 as MGHDK and CDR2 as SYGVNS. Deletions cut 6 bases from V and 8 bases from J, with 18 bases between. The CDR3 DNA reads as TGTGCCAGCAGCTTAGTTACCCGGGCTAGTACGCAGTATTTT. Translated: CASSLVTRASTQYF.

This clonotype was seen only a few times. The CDR3 nucleotides are TGTGCCAGCAGCTTAGGACAGCTTTCCCCCTACGAGCAGTACTTC. It yields the protein CASSLGQLSPYEQYF. The rearrangement uses TRBV7-9 and TRBJ2-7, with D possibly matching TRBD1 (5 bases). Germline V lookup: CDR1 SEHNR, CDR2 FQNEAQ (reference sequence). The CDR3 length is 15 residues. Deletions cut 1 base from V and 2 bases from J, with 12 bases between.

V is TRBV15 and J is TRBJ2-7; 8 bases fit TRBD1. The CDR3 loop spans 16 amino acids. CDR1 is LNHNV and CDR2 is YYDKDF in the germline V gene (reference sequence). V gave up 5 bases and J gave up 1 base; unmatched junction bases: 10. The CDR3: CATSHSSGTGSYEQYF. In DNA form, the CDR3 reads TGTGCCACCAGCCACTCTTCCGGGACAGGTTCCTACGAGCAGTACTTC.

This chain links TRBV2 with TRBJ2-3, with 7 bases fitting TRBD2. This CDR3 is 14 amino acids long. The germline CDR1 and CDR2 sequences are SNHLY and FYNNEI. V shed 6 bases, J shed 5 bases, and the junction held 8 bases outside the gene matches. The CDR3 DNA reads as TGTGCCAGCAGAACTAGCGTCGCGCGAGATACGCAGTATTTT. It specifies CASRTSVARDTQYF.

The chain has TRBV24-1 and TRBJ1-1; D ambiguous. Trimming took 1 base from V and 7 from J, leaving 12 bases between them. CDR1 and CDR2 from the germline V gene are KGHDR and SFDVKD. This CDR3 spans 14 amino acids. CDR3 region: CATSDFRGTNEAFF. The CDR3, as DNA: TGTGCCACCAGTGATTTTCGGGGAACAAATGAAGCTTTCTTT.

The CDR3 DNA is TGTGCCAGTAGTAACCAGGGGCAAATCTACGAGCAGTACTTC. This sequence encodes CASSNQGQIYEQYF. This chain joins TRBV19 and TRBJ2-7, with a tentative D call TRBD1 (6 bases). Deletions cut 4 bases from V and 3 bases from J, with 13 bases between. The CDR3 extends over 14 amino acids. Germline-derived CDR1 and CDR2 are LNHDA and SQIVND (reference sequence). The whole variable domain, filled in from reference TRBV19 and TRBJ2-7, reads DGGITQSPKYLFRKEGQNVTLSCEQNLNHDAMYWYRQDPGQGLRLIYYSQIVNDFQKGDIAEGYSVSREKKESFPLTVTSAQKNPTAFYLCASSNQGQIYEQYFGPGTRLTVT.

This rearrangement joins TRBV7-3 to TRBJ1-2; possibly TRBD1 for D (6 bases). The ends were cut back, 4 bases at V and 6 bases at J, with 15 bases in the middle. This CDR3 has 14 amino acids. Germline values: CDR1 SGHTA, CDR2 FQGTGA. The CDR3 reads CASSSGGGANGYTF. CDR3 coding DNA: TGTGCCAGCAGCTCAGGCGGGGGGGCTAATGGCTACACCTTC.

This chain links TRBV15 with TRBJ2-7; 7 bases map to TRBD2. Germline V gene sequence: CDR1 LNHNV, CDR2 YYDKDF (reference sequence). V was clipped by 8 bases and J by 5 bases; unmatched bases: 9. This CDR3 region has 13 residues. In DNA, the CDR3 is TGTGCCACCTCTCCGAACGGGGGGAACGAGCAGTACTTC. Translating it yields CATSPNGGNEQYF.

Details on this clonotype: With a much larger clone just one base away, this may be a read error. V gene TRBV19 combines with J gene TRBJ1-4; a weak D match, TRBD1 (5 bases). The germline V gene encodes CDR1 LNHDA and CDR2 SQIVND (reference sequence). Trimming cost V 1 base and J 7 bases, with 16 bases left between them. The CDR3 totals 16 residues. CDR3 nucleotide sequence: TGTGCCAGTAGTATAGCCGTAGGGGCTTACGGTGAAAAACTGTTTTTT. Translated: CASSIAVGAYGEKLFF. Full variable domain (remainder filled in from reference TRBV19 and TRBJ1-4): DGGITQSPKYLFRKEGQNVTLSCEQNLNHDAMYWYRQDPGQGLRLIYYSQIVNDFQKGDIAEGYSVSREKKESFPLTVTSAQKNPTAFYLCASSIAVGAYGEKLFFGSGTQLSVL.